These 13 T cell receptor beta chains originate from one sample sequenced in a study of blood T cells in healthy people across ages. A second PCR of roughly 7 to 11 cycles used a sample-barcoded 5' primer and a J-beta primer mix. TCRdb fed the 5' RACE reads into MiXCR, producing one record per CDR3 protein. The profile shows 1,800,000 or so distinct CDR3 sequences, around 40% of them singletons. Specimen: blood. These TCRs come from a human donor in good health.

V usage is TRBV10-3 and J usage is TRBJ1-2, with 7 bases aligning to TRBD1. The CDR3 length is 14 residues. V gave up 2 bases and J gave up 2 bases; unmatched junction bases: 2. Germline CDR1 reads ENHRY; CDR2 reads SYGVKD. CDR3 in DNA: TGTGCCATCAGTGAGCGACAGGGAAACTATGGCTACACCTTC. Translated, it gives CAISERQGNYGYTF.

On this clonotype: The junction and the germline gene differ at one end; a read error may be behind it. This chain joins TRBV19 and TRBJ2-1; D might be TRBD1 (6 bases). The CDR3 has 13 residues. Germline V gene sequence: CDR1 LNHDA, CDR2 SQIVND (reference sequence). The DNA for the CDR3 is TGTGCCAGGAGTATAGTGACAGGCAATGAGCAGTTCTTC. Amino acids: CARSIVTGNEQFF.

This clonotype has only a few counts. One end of the junction fails to match germline, which may point to a read error. This chain connects TRBV5-1 to TRBJ1-2, with D unresolved. The CDR3 has 12 amino acids. Looked up from germline, CDR1 is SGHRS and CDR2 is YFSETQ. The CDR3 reads CASSLEEDGYTF. DNA of the CDR3: TGTGCCAGCAGCTTAGAGGAGGATGGCTACACCTTC.

A note on this clonotype: The junction and the germline gene differ at one end; a read error may be behind it. V and J are TRBV6-1 and TRBJ1-2; 8 bases match TRBD1. Germline assignment: CDR1 MNHNS and CDR2 SASEGT. CDR3 length equals 17 residues. CDR3 in amino acids: CASTSPGAGGRNCGYTF. DNA for the CDR3: TGTGCCAGCACCAGCCCCGGGGCAGGGGGCCGAAACTGTGGCTACACCTTC.

V and J are TRBV20-1 and TRBJ2-5; D possibly uses TRBD1 or TRBD2 (6 bases each). Germline CDR1 reads DFQATT; CDR2 reads SNEGSKA (reference sequence). The CDR3 loop spans 18 amino acids. V lost 0 bases to trimming and J lost 3 bases, with 23 bases between them. For the CDR3, the DNA is TGCAGTGCTAGAGATCTTTTCTGGGGGCGGGGTGACAAAGAGACCCAGTACTTC. Amino acid sequence: CSARDLFWGRGDKETQYF.

The chain joins TRBV25-1 to TRBJ2-6; D unresolved. V was clipped by 5 bases and J by 2 bases, with 10 bases between them. The CDR3 sequence is 15 residues long. Germline assignment: CDR1 MGHDK and CDR2 SYGVNS. This CDR3 is CASSKTSAGANVLTF. DNA of the CDR3: TGTGCCAGCAGTAAAACCTCGGCTGGGGCCAACGTCCTGACTTTC.

J is TRBJ2-5 and V is TRBV7-6; 9 nucleotides align to TRBD1. The J call may be in error: the DNA end matches TRBJ2-7 better. This CDR3 contains 16 residues. Germline V gene sequence: CDR1 SGHVS, CDR2 FNYEAQ. CDR3 loop: CASSLYSGQGYYEQYF. CDR3 in DNA: TGTGCCAGCAGCTTGTATTCGGGACAGGGTTACTACGAGCAGTACTTC.

V is TRBV6-2 or TRBV6-3 and J is TRBJ1-5, with D hard to call. The germline CDR1 and CDR2 sequences are MNHEY and SVGEGT. With 6 bases removed from V and 0 bases from J, the gap between germline ends came to 21 bases. This CDR3 is built from 18 residues. Written as DNA, the CDR3 is TGTGCCAGCAGATCGACTCGCACCTCCCTTCATAGCAATCAGCCCCAGCATTTT. This gives the protein CASRSTRTSLHSNQPQHF.

CDR3 amino acids: CASTSELGVLSGNTIYF. CDR3 coding DNA: TGTGCCAGCACCTCCGAGCTAGGTGTTCTATCTGGAAACACCATATATTTT. The chain combines TRBV7-9 with TRBJ1-3; D call uncertain. The CDR3 has 17 residues. Germline assignment: CDR1 SEHNR and CDR2 FQNEAQ (reference sequence). The V and J ends lost 7 bases and 1 base respectively, with 20 bases between them.

The rearrangement links TRBV20-1 to TRBJ2-3; 9 bases match TRBD2. Trimming at V came to 3 bases and at J to 1 base, leaving 2 bases not matched to a gene. The germline V gene encodes CDR1 DFQATT and CDR2 SNEGSKA (reference sequence). This CDR3 comprises 14 residues. This CDR3 is CSARASGGTDTQYF. The DNA for the CDR3 is TGCAGTGCTAGGGCTAGCGGGGGCACAGATACGCAGTATTTT.

This clonotype was counted only a few times. The chain is built from TRBV7-2 and TRBJ2-7, with TRBD2 as a possible D gene (6 bases). The germline V gene has CDR1 SGHTA and CDR2 FQGNSA. V shed 7 bases and J shed 5 bases, with 12 bases lying between them. The CDR3 runs 12 residues. CDR3: CASTEGRNEQYF. DNA of the CDR3: TGTGCCAGCACGGAGGGACGGAACGAGCAGTACTTC.

The chain links TRBV9 to TRBJ1-4; D may be TRBD1 (5 bases). The CDR3 is 15 residues long. CDR1 and CDR2 from the germline V gene are SGDLS and YYNGEE. Trimming took off 4 bases at V and 8 bases at J, with 18 bases between the two ends. CDR3 in amino acids: CASSPQTGEHEKLFF. CDR3 nucleotide sequence: TGTGCCAGCAGCCCACAGACGGGGGAGCACGAAAAACTGTTTTTT.

The rearrangement joins TRBV28 to TRBJ1-1, with TRBD1 matching 7 bases. Germline V gene sequence: CDR1 MDHEN, CDR2 SYDVKM. V trimming: 4 bases; J trimming: 0 bases; junction bases outside the gene matches: 11. The CDR3 runs to 17 residues. The CDR3 DNA reads as TGTGCCAGCAGTTATACTCCCGGGACAGCTATGAACACTGAAGCTTTCTTT. Amino acids: CASSYTPGTAMNTEAFF.